Each of the 12 T cell receptor beta chains below was sequenced from the same sample in a study of response to subunit inactivated influenza vaccine. TCRdb re-derived calls from the RT-PCR reads in MiXCR, one entry per CDR3 protein. Here the sample spans around 480,000 distinct CDR3 sequences, approximately 10% being singletons. This material consisted of PBMCs from blood, taken 40 to 50 days after vaccination. The receptors here all came from a man aged 45-60 years who received an inactivated influenza vaccine.

Many counts were recorded for this clonotype. The chain is built from TRBV6-1 and TRBJ2-7, with TRBD1 as a possible D gene (6 bases). The V end was cut by 10 bases, the J end by 0 bases, with 16 bases between. This CDR3 region has 14 residues. CDR1 and CDR2 from the germline V gene are MNHNS and SASEGT. In DNA, the CDR3 is TGTGCCACAAAAAACAGGGTAAACTCCTACGAGCAGTACTTC. Its translation is CATKNRVNSYEQYF.

The V and J genes are TRBV3-1 and TRBJ2-5, with 10 bases matching TRBD2. The CDR3 consists of 15 residues. J was trimmed by 5 bases and V by 4 bases; bases with no gene match: 7. Germline CDR1 LGHDT, CDR2 YNNKEL (reference sequence). In DNA form, the CDR3 reads TGTGCCAGCAGCCCCAGCGGGGGGGCCTTTGAGACCCAGTACTTC. It translates to CASSPSGGAFETQYF.

This clonotype turned up a few times. The chain combines TRBV20-1 with TRBJ1-2, with D possibly being TRBD1 (5 bases). The germline CDR1 and CDR2 sequences are DFQATT and SNEGSKA (reference sequence). The CDR3 has 14 residues. Trimming stripped 4 bases from V and 2 bases from J, with 14 bases between. The CDR3 loop is CSANIIKGNYGYTF. The CDR3 DNA reads as TGCAGTGCTAATATTATTAAGGGGAACTATGGCTACACCTTC.

The V call is TRBV5-1, the J call TRBJ2-1; D gene unclear. V was pared by 0 bases and J by 10 bases, with 17 bases between. Germline CDR1 SGHRS, CDR2 YFSETQ. This CDR3 has 15 residues. For the CDR3, the DNA is TGCGCCAGCAGCTTGGCCCCTTCGGGTGACGGGGAGCAGTTCTTC. This translates into CASSLAPSGDGEQFF.

The chain carries TRBV7-2 and TRBJ2-5; 7 nucleotides line up with TRBD2. The CDR3 runs 15 residues. Germline V gene data show CDR1 as SGHTA and CDR2 as FQGNSA. V lost 10 bases, J lost 1 base, and 12 bases stayed unmatched. This CDR3 reads CATELAGVSQETQYF. The CDR3 DNA follows: TGTGCCACCGAATTGGCGGGAGTCAGCCAAGAGACCCAGTACTTC. Filled out from reference TRBV7-2 and TRBJ2-5, the complete variable domain reads GAGVSQSPSNKVTEKGKDVELRCDPISGHTALYWYRQSLGQGLEFLIYFQGNSAPDKSGLPSDRFSAERTGGSVSTLTIQRTQQEDSAVYLCATELAGVSQETQYFGPGTRLLVL.

This clonotype was detected only a few times. V is TRBV2 and J is TRBJ2-2; 13 nucleotides align to TRBD2. In germline, CDR1 is SNHLY, CDR2 FYNNEI. V dropped 6 bases and J dropped 5; count of bases not matched to a gene: 3. The CDR3 totals 15 residues. CDR3 in DNA: TGTGCCAGCAGGGCACTAGCGGGAGGGACCGGGGAGCTGTTTTTT. This translates into CASRALAGGTGELFF.

Ten or more counts support this clonotype. The chain employs TRBV5-1 and TRBJ2-2; D not resolved. Trimming removed 4 bases from V and 6 bases from J, with 16 bases in between. The CDR3 is 15 amino acids. CDR1 is SGHRS, CDR2 YFSETQ, per germline. In DNA form, the CDR3 reads TGCGCCAGCAGCACCCCCGGGCCCGAGCCCGGGGAGCTGTTTTTT. Translating it yields CASSTPGPEPGELFF. The full variable domain, rest sourced from reference TRBV5-1 and TRBJ2-2, is KAGVTQTPRYLIKTRGQQVTLSCSPISGHRSVSWYQQTPGQGLQFLFEYFSETQRNKGNFPGRFSGRQFSNSRSEMNVSTLELGDSALYLCASSTPGPEPGELFFGEGSRLTVL.

This clonotype has just a few counts. V is TRBV15 and J is TRBJ2-5; the match to TRBD1 covers 12 bases. Trimming at V came to 3 bases and at J to 4 bases, leaving 9 bases not matched to a gene. The CDR3 is 17 residues long. CDR1 LNHNV and CDR2 YYDKDF come from the germline V gene (reference sequence). As DNA, the CDR3 is TGTGCCACCAGCAGTGGATCGGGACAGGGGGCAGGAGAGACCCAGTACTTC. This encodes CATSSGSGQGAGETQYF.

A few counts support this clonotype. The J gene is TRBJ2-3, the V gene TRBV24-1; 10 bases fit TRBD2. V lost 4 bases to trimming and J lost 1 base; unmatched junction nucleotides: 7. Germline CDR1 KGHDR, CDR2 SFDVKD. The CDR3 is 17 amino acids. CDR3 residues: CATSELAGGTRTDTQYF. DNA of the CDR3: TGTGCCACCAGTGAATTAGCGGGAGGAACTCGCACAGATACGCAGTATTTT.

The chain uses TRBV7-9 and TRBJ1-1, with 8 bases matching TRBD1. Germline CDR1 reads SEHNR; CDR2 reads FQNEAQ (reference sequence). The CDR3 runs 14 residues. V dropped 1 base and J dropped 6; count of bases not matched to a gene: 4. The CDR3, as DNA: TGTGCCAGCAGCTTAGGAGACAGGGGATCTGAAGCTTTCTTT. Translated, it gives CASSLGDRGSEAFF.

The sample holds many counts of this clonotype. This chain connects TRBV7-8 to TRBJ2-2; D uncertain. From germline, CDR1 is SGHVS and CDR2 FQNEAQ. V lost 5 bases and J lost 0, with 7 bases in between. The CDR3 covers 14 residues. CDR3 amino acids: CASSQHANTGELFF. Written as DNA, the CDR3 is TGTGCCAGCAGCCAGCACGCGAACACCGGGGAGCTGTTTTTT.

This chain links TRBV7-9 with TRBJ2-7; no firm D call. Trimming removed 6 bases from V and 5 bases from J, with 11 bases in between. CDR3 size: 12 residues. Germline V gene data show CDR1 as SEHNR and CDR2 as FQNEAQ (reference sequence). CDR3 sequence: CASSGPADEQYF. DNA for the CDR3: TGTGCCAGCAGTGGACCCGCGGACGAGCAGTACTTC. The variable domain in full, with the rest retrieved from reference TRBV7-9 and TRBJ2-7, is DTGVSQNPRHKITKRGQNVTFRCDPISEHNRLYWYRQTLGQGPEFLTYFQNEAQLEKSRLLSDRFSAERPKGSFSTLEIQRTEQGDSAMYLCASSGPADEQYFGPGTRLTVT.